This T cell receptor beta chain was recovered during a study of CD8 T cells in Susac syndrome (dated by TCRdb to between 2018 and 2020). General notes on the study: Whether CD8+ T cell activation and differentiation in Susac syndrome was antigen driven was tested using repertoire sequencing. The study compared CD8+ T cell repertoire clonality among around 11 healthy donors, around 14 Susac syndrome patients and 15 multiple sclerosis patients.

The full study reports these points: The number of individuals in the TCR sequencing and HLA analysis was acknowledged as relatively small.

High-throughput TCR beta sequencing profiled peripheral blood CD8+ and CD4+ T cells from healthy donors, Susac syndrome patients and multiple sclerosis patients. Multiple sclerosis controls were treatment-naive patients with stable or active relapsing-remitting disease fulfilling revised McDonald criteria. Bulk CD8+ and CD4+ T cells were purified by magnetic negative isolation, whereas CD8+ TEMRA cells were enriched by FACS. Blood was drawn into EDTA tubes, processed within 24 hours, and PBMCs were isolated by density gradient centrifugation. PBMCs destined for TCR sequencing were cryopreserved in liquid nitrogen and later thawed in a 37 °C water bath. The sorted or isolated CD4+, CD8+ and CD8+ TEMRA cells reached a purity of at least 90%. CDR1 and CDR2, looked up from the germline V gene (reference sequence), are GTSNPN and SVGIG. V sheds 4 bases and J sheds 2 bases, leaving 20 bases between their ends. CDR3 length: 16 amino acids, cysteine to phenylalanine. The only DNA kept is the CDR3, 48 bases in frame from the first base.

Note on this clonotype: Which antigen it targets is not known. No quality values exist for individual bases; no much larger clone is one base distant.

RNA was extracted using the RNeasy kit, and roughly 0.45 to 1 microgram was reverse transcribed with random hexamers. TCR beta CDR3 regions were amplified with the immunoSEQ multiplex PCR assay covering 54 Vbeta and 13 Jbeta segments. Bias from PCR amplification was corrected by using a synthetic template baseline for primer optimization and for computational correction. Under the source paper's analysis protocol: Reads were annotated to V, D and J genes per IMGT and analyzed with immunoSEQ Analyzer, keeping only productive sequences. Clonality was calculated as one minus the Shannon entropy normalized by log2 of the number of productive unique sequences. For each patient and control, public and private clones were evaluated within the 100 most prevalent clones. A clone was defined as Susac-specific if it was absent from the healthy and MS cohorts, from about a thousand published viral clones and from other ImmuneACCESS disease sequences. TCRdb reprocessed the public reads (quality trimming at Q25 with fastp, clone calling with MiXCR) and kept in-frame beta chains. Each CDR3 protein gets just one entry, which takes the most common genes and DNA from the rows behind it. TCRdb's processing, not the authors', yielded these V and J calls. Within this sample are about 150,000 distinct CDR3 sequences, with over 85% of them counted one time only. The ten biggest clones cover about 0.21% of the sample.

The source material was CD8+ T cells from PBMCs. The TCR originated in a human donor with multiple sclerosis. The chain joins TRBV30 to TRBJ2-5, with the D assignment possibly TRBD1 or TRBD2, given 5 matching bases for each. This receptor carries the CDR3 CAWKKEVGERQETQYF. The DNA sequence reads TGTGCCTGGAAAAAAGAAGTGGGGGAGCGGCAAGAGACCCAGTACTTC.